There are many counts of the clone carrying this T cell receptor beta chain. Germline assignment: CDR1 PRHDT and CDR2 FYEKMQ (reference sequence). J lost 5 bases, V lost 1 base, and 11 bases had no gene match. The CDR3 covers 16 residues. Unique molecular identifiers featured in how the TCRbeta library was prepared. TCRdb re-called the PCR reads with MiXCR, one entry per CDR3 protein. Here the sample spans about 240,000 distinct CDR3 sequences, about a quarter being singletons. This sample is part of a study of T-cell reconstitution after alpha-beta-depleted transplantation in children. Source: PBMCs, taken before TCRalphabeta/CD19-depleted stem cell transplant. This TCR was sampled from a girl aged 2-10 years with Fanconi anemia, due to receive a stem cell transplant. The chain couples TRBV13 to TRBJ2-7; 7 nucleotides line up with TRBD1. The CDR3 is CASSLVGTASRNEQYF. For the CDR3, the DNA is TGTGCCAGCAGCTTAGTCGGGACAGCGTCGCGGAACGAGCAGTACTTC.